This is a list of T cell receptor beta chains from one sample in a study of T-cell reconstitution after alpha-beta-depleted transplantation in children. Each CDR3 protein gets one entry after TCRdb re-called the PCR reads with MiXCR. The sample includes hundreds of thousands of distinct CDR3 sequences, approximately 11% of them seen just once. The source material was PBMCs, sampled before TCRalphabeta/CD19-depleted stem cell transplant. The receptor source for this set is a child under three years old with acute myeloid leukemia, due to receive a stem cell transplant. Both conserved end residues are part of each CDR3. Expanded clones get a size class; other rows say once, few or many, or leave the size out.

TRBJ2-1,many,TRBV20-1,CSAKTRGHNEQFF
TRBJ2-7,many,TRBV3-1,CASSQIPVEQYF
TRBJ2-1,many,TRBV20-1,CSASPPQEAYNEQFF
TRBJ1-5,many,TRBV29-1,CSVGNQPQHF
TRBJ2-5,many,TRBV20-1,CSARAPPETQYF
TRBJ1-1,many,TRBV2,CATGLAGNTEAFF
TRBJ2-1,many,TRBV7-3,CASSSSRNEQFF
TRBJ1-1,many,TRBV28,CATERTVLNTEAFF
TRBJ2-1,many,TRBV12-3/TRBV12-4,CASSQGTSGTSSYNEQFF
TRBJ2-1,.,TRBV11-1,CASSFSFLAGYNEQFF
TRBJ2-2,few,TRBV3-1,CASSQVGGGRVDTGELFF
TRBJ1-2,many,TRBV11-1,CASSLGLGSVDYGYTF
TRBJ2-7,many,TRBV19,CASSKKGLAGAYEQYF
TRBJ2-5,many,TRBV20-1,CSARRQGGKETQYF
TRBJ1-5,few,TRBV2,CASRYYSNQPQHF
TRBJ2-1,many,TRBV20-1,CSAGGLAENEQFF
TRBJ1-2,many,TRBV18,CASSGQYGYTF
TRBJ2-3,few,TRBV5-4,CASSPSIGTSTDTQYF
TRBJ2-3,many,TRBV27,CASMGGRGNSTDTQYF
TRBJ2-5,many,TRBV5-6,CASSGFGGRETQYF
TRBJ2-1,many,TRBV27,CASSLGGGVRNEQFF
TRBJ2-7,many,TRBV6-2/TRBV6-3,CASSYVGDYEQYF
TRBJ1-1,many,TRBV2,CASDWTYLGEAFF
TRBJ2-1,many,TRBV11-2,CASSPRTAGEGDEQFF
TRBJ1-5,few,TRBV19,CASSIREYGNQPQHF
TRBJ2-7,.,TRBV6-2/TRBV6-3,CASSYSYEQHF
TRBJ2-3,many,TRBV13,CASSSTASGGRHTDTQYF
TRBJ2-7,many,TRBV5-1,CASSLRTGGAGQYF
TRBJ1-5,many,TRBV20-1,CSASPGAFNQPQHF
TRBJ1-3,many,TRBV15,CATSLQGTGNTIYF
TRBJ2-5,many,TRBV7-2,CASSLVVGLETQYF
TRBJ2-3,many,TRBV24-1,CATSDFRGSTDTQYF
TRBJ2-1,many,TRBV7-8,CASSPTTSGGYNEQFF
TRBJ2-2,many,TRBV25-1,CASSGVGGTGELFF
TRBJ1-1,many,TRBV28,CASSFAGGNFKAFF
TRBJ2-1,many,TRBV20-1,CSAGQQFF
TRBJ2-7,many,TRBV6-5,CASSYSRLNYEQYF
TRBJ2-7,many,TRBV4-1,CASSHAGTGAYEQYF
TRBJ2-5,many,TRBV20-1,CSANEQETQYF
TRBJ2-5,many,TRBV18,CASSGGGQETQYF